This T cell receptor beta chain comes out of a study of Ad26.COV2.S vaccination and SARS-CoV-2 variants. The treatment here: some 20 received Ad26.COV2.S at low or high dose, single or two shots; about 5 received placebo; per-sample allocation not given. Following the first vaccine or placebo injection, samples were taken on day 63. The shot given was an Ad26 vector that makes Wuhan-strain SARS-CoV-2 spike. Germline V lookup: CDR1 SGHVS, CDR2 FQNEAQ. The junction had 7 bases not matched to a gene; V was cut back by 4 bases and J by 6 bases. CDR3 length: 14 residues. Data came from immunoSEQ multiplex PCR; TCRdb stores just in-frame clones and leaves some out. The sample has more than 400,000 clones; roughly 87% are singletons.

The rearrangement joins TRBV7-8 to TRBJ2-3, with 7 positions matching TRBD1. This specimen consisted of peripheral blood, obtained in a trial of Ad26.COV2.S vaccine versus placebo. The sequence was collected from a person aged 18-65 years who received the Ad26.COV2.S COVID-19 vaccine or a placebo. CDR3 loop: CASSSTGSLDTQYF. The CDR3 DNA follows: TGTGCCAGCAGCTCGACAGGGTCCTTGGATACGCAGTATTTT.